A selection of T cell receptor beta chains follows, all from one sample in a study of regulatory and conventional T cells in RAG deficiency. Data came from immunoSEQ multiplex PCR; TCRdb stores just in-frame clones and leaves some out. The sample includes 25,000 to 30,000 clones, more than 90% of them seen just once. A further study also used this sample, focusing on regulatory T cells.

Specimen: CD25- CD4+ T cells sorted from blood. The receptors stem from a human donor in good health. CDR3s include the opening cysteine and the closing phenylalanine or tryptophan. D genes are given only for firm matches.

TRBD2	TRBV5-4	CASSSPGGLYNEQFF
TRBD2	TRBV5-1	CASSLVGSGGPYNEQFF
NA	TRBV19	CASSIWRAGNSPLHF
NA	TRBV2	CASSREQVSGANVLTF
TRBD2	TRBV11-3	CASSFGGDRETQYF
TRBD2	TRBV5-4	CASSLGAGVNYNEQFF
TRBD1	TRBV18	CASSPRTGGYEQYF
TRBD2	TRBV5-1	CASSPERDYNEQFF
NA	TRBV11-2	CASSPESGTSPLHF
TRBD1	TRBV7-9	CASSLGRQGRGEKLFF
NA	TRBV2	CASSENSYIQYF
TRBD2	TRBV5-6	CASSLTGGYNEQFF
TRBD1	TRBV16	CASSQLGQNYGYTF
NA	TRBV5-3	CARSTRGGAGNTEAFF
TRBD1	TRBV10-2	CASSARDRGQGGLETQYF
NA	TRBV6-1	CASSDSAGVYGYTF
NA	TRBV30	CAWSFGNEQFF
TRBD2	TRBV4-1	CASSQVQRGGTDTQYF
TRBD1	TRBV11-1	CASSLGAGGATWETQYF
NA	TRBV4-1	CASSQDLGGLSSYNEQFF
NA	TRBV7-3	CASSLRQNTEAFF
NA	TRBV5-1	CASSFGTPETQYF
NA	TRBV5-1	CASSLDGQNMNTEAFF
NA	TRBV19	CASSGSVSSYNEQFF
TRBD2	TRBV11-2	CASSFSGGRTDTQYF
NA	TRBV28	CASSHPLGWVTDYGYTF
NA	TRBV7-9	CASSPVRSGNTIYF
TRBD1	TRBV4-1	CASSSLGQRSATNEKLFF
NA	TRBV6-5	CASSRTADNSPLHF
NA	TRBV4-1	CASSQVFGEKLFF
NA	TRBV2	CASTGDQQPQHF
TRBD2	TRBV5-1	CASSLAPPWGLAGDLQYF
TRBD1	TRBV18	CASSPPGQGRYEQYF
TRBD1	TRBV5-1	CASSSTGEYGYTF
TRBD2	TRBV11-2	CASSFERGGGRNEQFF
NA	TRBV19	CASSIDRSQINEQFF
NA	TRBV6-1	CASSEVGVSTDTQYF
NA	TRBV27	CASSLSAPWSGNTIYF
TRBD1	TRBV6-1	CASSVWDRLYGYTF
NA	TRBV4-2	CASSQGVGVNTEAFF
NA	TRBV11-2	CASSLAAIEQFF
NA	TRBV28	CASSSPSPHGYTF
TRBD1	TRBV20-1	CSARGVSEAFF
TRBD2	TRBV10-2	CASSRFGTGGNNEQFF
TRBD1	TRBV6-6	CASSYSVTGGESPLHF
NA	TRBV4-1	CASSLRGHTSYEQYF
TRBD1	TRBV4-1	CASSQFGTEPRLTSANYGYTF
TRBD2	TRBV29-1	CSVEDTSGGTDTQYF
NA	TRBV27	CASRRLATNEKLFF
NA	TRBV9	CASSVAPENTEAFF
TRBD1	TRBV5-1	CASSRTGVQGSGEAFF